This T cell receptor beta chain appears in the sequencing data of a study of somatic mutations in cytotoxic T cells in rheumatoid arthritis (dated by TCRdb to between 2016 and 2019). In terms of the full investigation: Right after diagnosis and prior to the start of any treatment, more than 25 ml EDTA of peripheral blood was drawn from patients. Median age was essentially the same in the patient group and the control group. TCRB deep sequencing covered about 60 patients with rheumatoid arthritis along with 20 healthy controls. The study asked whether expanded CD8+ T-cell clones in newly diagnosed, untreated rheumatoid arthritis carry somatic mutations, and used TCRB deep sequencing to characterize clonality. Sorted V beta1+ cells also underwent TCRB sequencing, and some V beta antibody-stained T-cell populations were flow-sorted at nearly 100% purity on a FACSAria II or Sony SH800.

Overall study results and their limits: The largest CD8+ clone made up more than 20% of CD8+ cells in about an eighth of the 65 patients, and blood and synovial fluid shared several identical CD8+ TCRB sequences. Viral specificity could not be ruled out by absence from virus-specific databases, and the antigen targets of the expanded CD8+ clones remained unknown. There was no significant difference in CD8+ T-cell clonality between rheumatoid arthritis patients and age-matched healthy controls. The slight underrepresentation of TRBV07 in patients was not corrected for multiple comparisons. In patients, CD8+ clonality rose with age (Spearman r ~ 0.5), which was not the case in healthy controls.

The immunoSEQ assay was applied to genomic DNA for TCRB CDR3 sequencing. Turning to the authors' computational methods: Published virus-specific TCRB sequences were compared with patient CD8+ clones larger than 1%, and only a few matches were found. The analyses included only productive TCRB rearrangements. Defining a clone by its unique TCRB CDR3 sequence, the study calculated clonality as a productive clonality index derived from Shannon entropy. Repertoire overlap between two samples was calculated from the template counts of each clone relative to total templates per sample. Flow cytometry-measured V-gene usage correlated with V-gene usage from TCRB sequencing, with a Spearman r of 0.61. Not all clones reach the TCRdb copy of this immuneACCESS table, which keeps in-frame sequences only. Checked studies attribute under half of the gap to unresolved V genes and leave the rest unexplained. V and J calls and clone size come straight from that table; D and trimming were deduced from the DNA. The sample table holds about 11,000 clones, of which roughly 79% were seen once. The top ten clonotypes cover approximately 8.9% of the sample.

On this clone itself: The target of this receptor is not known. Base qualities are not provided; no much larger clone lies one nucleotide away.

The CDR3 spans 15 residues, from the cysteine through the phenylalanine. Here the CDR3 DNA is all that survives: 45 bases in frame from base 1. Relative to germline, V is missing 3 bases and J is missing 6 bases, with 5 bases of the junction outside any gene match. From the germline V gene (reference sequence), CDR1 is MNHNY and CDR2 is SVGAGI. CD4+ and CD8+ cells were isolated by positive magnetic bead selection on an AutoMACS, and purity was checked by flow cytometry. After a first flow cytometry screen using a TCR V beta antibody panel, clonal expansions were characterized through TCRB deep sequencing of sorted CD8+ fractions. Peripheral blood mononuclear cells were obtained using density gradient separation with Ficoll-Paque PLUS. DNA was extracted from CD4-enriched, CD8-enriched or PBMC samples with Nucleospin Tissue or Tissue XS kits and quantified with a Qubit 2.0 fluorometer.

Specimen: CD8+ T cells sorted from blood. Recombination joined TRBV6-6 with TRBJ1-5, with 10 bases matching TRBD1. The sequence derives from a woman in her sixties with rheumatoid arthritis. CDR3 reads: CASSYSTGGGQPQHF. The DNA sequence follows: TGTGCCAGCAGTTATTCGACAGGGGGCGGTCAGCCCCAGCATTTT.